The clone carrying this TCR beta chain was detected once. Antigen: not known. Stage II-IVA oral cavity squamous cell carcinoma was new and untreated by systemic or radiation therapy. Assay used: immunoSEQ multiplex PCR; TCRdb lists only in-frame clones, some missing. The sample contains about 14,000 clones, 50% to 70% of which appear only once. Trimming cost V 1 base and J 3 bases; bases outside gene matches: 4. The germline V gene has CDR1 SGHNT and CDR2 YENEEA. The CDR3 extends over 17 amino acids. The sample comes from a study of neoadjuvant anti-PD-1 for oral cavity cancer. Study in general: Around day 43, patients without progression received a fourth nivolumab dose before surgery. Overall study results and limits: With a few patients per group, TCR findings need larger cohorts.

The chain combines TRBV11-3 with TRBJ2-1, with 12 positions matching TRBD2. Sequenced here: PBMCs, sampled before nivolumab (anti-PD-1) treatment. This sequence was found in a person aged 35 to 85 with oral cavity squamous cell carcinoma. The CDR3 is CASSLVLTSGGYNEQFF. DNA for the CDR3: TGTGCCAGCAGCTTAGTTCTGACTAGCGGGGGCTACAATGAGCAGTTCTTC. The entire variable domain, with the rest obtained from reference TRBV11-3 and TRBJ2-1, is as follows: EAGVVQSPRYKIIEKKQPVAFWCNPISGHNTLYWYLQNLGQGPELLIRYENEEAVDDSQLPKDRFSAERLKGVDSTLKIQPAELGDSAVYLCASSLVLTSGGYNEQFFGPGTRLTVL.